Described below is a single T cell receptor (beta chain) sequence and its context. The data derive from a study of Ad26.COV2.S vaccination and SARS-CoV-2 variants. Study as a whole: Of the COV1001 trial arms, the Ad26.COV2.S arm included the donor.

Treatment reported: roughly 20 received Ad26.COV2.S at low or high dose, single or two shots; roughly 5 received placebo; per-sample allocation not given. Collection of samples fell on day 63 after the first vaccine or placebo injection. The method was immunoSEQ multiplex PCR; TCRdb's version includes in-frame clones alone and lacks a portion of them. The data contain over 400,000 clones, about 90% of them singletons. V gave up 2 bases and J gave up 12 bases; unmatched junction bases: 4. Germline CDR1 and CDR2: MDHEN and SYDVKM. This CDR3 has 12 amino acids. The sample was peripheral blood, taken in a trial of Ad26.COV2.S vaccine versus placebo. This receptor was taken from a person aged 18-65 years who received the Ad26.COV2.S COVID-19 vaccine or a placebo. This sequence joins TRBV28 and TRBJ2-7; 10 nucleotides match TRBD1. CDR3 protein: CASSLRDRGRYF. The DNA for the CDR3 is TGTGCCAGCAGTTTAAGGGACAGGGGAAGGTACTTC.